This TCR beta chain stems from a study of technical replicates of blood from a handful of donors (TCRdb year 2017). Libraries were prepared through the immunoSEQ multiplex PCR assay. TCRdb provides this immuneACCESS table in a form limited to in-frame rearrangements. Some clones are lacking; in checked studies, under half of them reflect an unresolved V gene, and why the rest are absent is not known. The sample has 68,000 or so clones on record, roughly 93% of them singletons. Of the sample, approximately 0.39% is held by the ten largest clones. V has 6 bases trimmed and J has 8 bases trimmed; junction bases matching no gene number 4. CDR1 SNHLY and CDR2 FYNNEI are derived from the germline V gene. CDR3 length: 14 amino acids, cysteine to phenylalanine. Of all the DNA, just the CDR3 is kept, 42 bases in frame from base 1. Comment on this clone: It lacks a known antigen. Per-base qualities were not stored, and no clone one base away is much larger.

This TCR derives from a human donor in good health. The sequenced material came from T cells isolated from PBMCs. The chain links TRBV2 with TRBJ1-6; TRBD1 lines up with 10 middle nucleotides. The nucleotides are TGTGCCAGCAGCCGACAGGGGGCGGATTCACCCCTCCACTTT. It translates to CASSRQGADSPLHF.